These 32 T cell receptor beta chains originate from one sample sequenced in a study of metastatic and nonmetastatic thyroid tumors. Patients underwent thyroid surgery, and none had received any treatment before it. Using MiXCR, TCRdb reanalyzed the PCR reads. The sample shows approximately 35,000 clones, roughly a sixth of them seen only once. The sequenced sample was blood. The receptor set was obtained from a male donor with papillary thyroid cancer or a benign thyroid nodule (not recorded which). Some clones in this sample may be carry-over from other donors' samples.

The chain carries TRBV4-2 and TRBJ2-1, with 14 bases identical to TRBD2. J gave up 16 bases and V 3 bases, and 8 bases lay outside the gene matches. Germline V gene data show CDR1 as LGHNA and CDR2 as YNFKEQ. CDR3 size: 14 residues. CDR3 residues: CASSHAGLAGEYFF. In nucleotides, the CDR3 is TGTGCCAGCAGCCATGCGGGACTAGCGGGAGAATACTTCTTC.

This clone was seen ten or more times. The junction departs from the called germline gene at one end, perhaps through a read error. The identical CDR3 is also encoded by other nucleotide sequences in the sample. This chain uses TRBV5-1 with TRBJ1-1; 9 nucleotides match TRBD1. Germline lookup yields CDR1 SGHRS and CDR2 YFSETQ. CDR3 length: 15 amino acids. For the CDR3, the DNA is TGCGCCAGCAGCGAACAGGGGGCGCCGGGCACTGAAGCCTTCTTT. Translation: CASSEQGAPGTEAFF.

This chain uses TRBV11-3 with TRBJ1-2; D is unclear. The CDR3 spans 15 residues. Germline CDR1 SGHNT, CDR2 YENEEA. Trimming removed 2 bases at V and 6 bases at J, with 16 bases between. CDR3 protein: CASSLLGHVEDGYTF. In DNA form, the CDR3 reads TGTGCCAGCAGCTTACTAGGGCATGTAGAGGATGGCTACACCTTC.

This clone was seen many times. The chain links TRBV19 to TRBJ1-5; D unclear. Germline values: CDR1 LNHDA, CDR2 SQIVND (reference sequence). The V end lost 1 base, the J end lost 5 bases, and 15 bases lay between the germline ends. The CDR3 is made up of 16 amino acids. CDR3 sequence: CASSIVEASFYQPQHF. The CDR3 DNA is TGTGCCAGTAGTATAGTGGAGGCCTCCTTCTATCAGCCCCAGCATTTT.

This clone was counted only a few times. The rearrangement uses TRBV6-1 and TRBJ2-3; 7 bases agree with TRBD1. The CDR3 consists of 14 residues. With 5 bases clipped from V and 1 base from J, the junction kept 3 bases outside the gene matches. Per the germline V gene, CDR1 is MNHNS and CDR2 is SASEGT. The CDR3 coding sequence is TGTGCCAGCAGTTCCGACAGGGGCACAGATACGCAGTATTTT. Translating gives CASSSDRGTDTQYF.

This clone was seen many times. The chain combines TRBV19 with TRBJ1-2; a possible D gene is TRBD1 (5 bases). This CDR3 is 13 amino acids long. Germline V CDR1 and CDR2: LNHDA, SQIVND (reference sequence). Deletions cut 8 bases from V and 8 bases from J, with 18 bases between. The CDR3 sequence: CASHDSGTLGYTF. The CDR3 region has the DNA TGTGCCAGTCACGACTCGGGGACTCTGGGCTACACCTTC. Complete variable domain (other parts from reference TRBV19 and TRBJ1-2): DGGITQSPKYLFRKEGQNVTLSCEQNLNHDAMYWYRQDPGQGLRLIYYSQIVNDFQKGDIAEGYSVSREKKESFPLTVTSAQKNPTAFYLCASHDSGTLGYTFGSGTRLTVV.

This clone was counted a few times. This chain connects TRBV28 to TRBJ2-2; a possible D gene is TRBD1 (6 bases). The CDR3 is 15 residues long. V lost 7 bases and J lost 6, with 18 bases in between. Germline loops: CDR1 MDHEN, CDR2 SYDVKM. The CDR3 sequence: CASTRDRFPAGELFF. As DNA, the CDR3 is TGTGCCAGCACCCGCGACAGGTTCCCTGCCGGGGAGCTGTTTTTT.

The rearrangement joins TRBV29-1 to TRBJ1-1, with a possible D match to TRBD1 (5 bases). The V gene lost 2 bases and the J gene lost 8 bases, with 21 bases spanning the gap. CDR1 is SQVTM, CDR2 ANQGSEA, per germline. This CDR3 is built from 15 residues. In nucleotides, the CDR3 is TGCAGCGTTGAATACCGTGGGGCCCCATGGCCGGAAGCTTTCTTT. Its translation is CSVEYRGAPWPEAFF.

This clone has ten or more counts. The chain employs TRBV27 and TRBJ2-5, with 12 positions matching TRBD2. The J segment lost 0 bases and the V segment lost 2 bases, leaving 1 base of the junction unmatched. This CDR3 has 16 amino acids. Per the germline V gene, CDR1 is MNHEY and CDR2 is SMNVEV (reference sequence). This CDR3 reads CASSLTSGGHQETQYF. In nucleotides, the CDR3 is TGTGCCAGCAGTTTAACTAGCGGGGGGCACCAAGAGACCCAGTACTTC.

This clone was seen many times. This chain uses TRBV5-1 with TRBJ1-1; D gene ambiguous. CDR3 length equals 14 residues. Germline V gene sequence: CDR1 SGHRS, CDR2 YFSETQ. The V end was cut by 2 bases, the J end by 1 base, with 9 bases between. The CDR3 protein is CASSLNAGNTEAFF. The CDR3, as DNA: TGCGCCAGCAGCTTAAATGCGGGGAACACTGAAGCTTTCTTT.

This clone was observed many times. The J gene is TRBJ1-5, the V gene TRBV6-1; D call uncertain. Looked up from germline, CDR1 is MNHNS and CDR2 is SASEGT. This CDR3 contains 14 residues. Trimming pared 8 bases from V and 0 bases from J, leaving 11 bases between. CDR3 amino acids: CASSLAASNQPQHF. CDR3 bases: TGTGCCAGCTCCCTGGCAGCTAGCAATCAGCCCCAGCATTTT.

Ten or more counts support this clone. The rearrangement uses TRBV5-6 and TRBJ1-1; TRBD1 matches 10 bases. CDR1 and CDR2 from the germline V gene are SGHDT and YYEEEE. The CDR3 has 14 residues. The ends lost 3 bases at V and 4 bases at J; junction bases unmatched: 3. The CDR3 DNA sequence: TGTGCCAGCAGCTGGGGGACAGGGGTCACTGAAGCTTTCTTT. Its translation: CASSWGTGVTEAFF.

This clone was picked up many times. The chain combines TRBV5-6 with TRBJ2-2; perhaps TRBD1 as D (5 bases). V was clipped by 2 bases and J by 0 bases, with 11 bases between them. Germline V lookup: CDR1 SGHDT, CDR2 YYEEEE. The CDR3 consists of 16 residues. For the CDR3, the DNA is TGTGCCAGCAGCTTTCTGGTAGGGGCGAACACCGGGGAGCTGTTTTTT. Translation gives CASSFLVGANTGELFF.

This clone was seen ten or more times. The rearrangement joins TRBV5-6 to TRBJ2-7, with D tentatively TRBD1 (7 bases). V shed 4 bases and J shed 3 bases, with 11 bases lying between them. The length of the CDR3 is 13 residues. In germline, CDR1 is SGHDT, CDR2 YYEEEE. This chain's CDR3 is CASSPRGDYEQYF. The CDR3 DNA reads as TGTGCCAGCAGCCCCAGGGGGGACTACGAGCAGTACTTC.

This clone was seen more than once but under ten times. Just one base apart from a much larger clone, this may be a read error. The J gene is TRBJ2-3, the V gene TRBV5-6; TRBD2 aligns across 15 bases. This CDR3 has 18 amino acids. The germline gives CDR1 SGHDT, CDR2 YYEEEE. V lost 2 bases and J lost 2; bases outside the gene matches: 6. As DNA, the CDR3 is TGTGCCAGCAGCTTACGGCGGACTAGCGGGAGGGTCACAGATACGCAGTATTTT. Its protein is CASSLRRTSGRVTDTQYF.

The chain recombines TRBV30 with TRBJ1-2; a weak D match, TRBD1 (5 bases). The germline V gene has CDR1 GTSNPN and CDR2 SVGIG (reference sequence). V was cut by 2 bases and J by 4 bases, with 14 bases left in between. This CDR3 is 14 amino acids long. The CDR3 is CAWSMGVDSYGYTF. The CDR3 nucleotides are TGTGCCTGGAGTATGGGGGTTGACAGCTATGGCTACACCTTC.

The chain carries TRBV12-3 or TRBV12-4 and TRBJ2-7; D is perhaps TRBD2 (6 bases). V lost 3 bases, J lost 6 bases, and 15 bases lay in between. The CDR3 runs to 14 residues. In DNA form, the CDR3 reads TGTGCCAGCAGTTTGACTAGTGTAGGGGTCGAGCAGTACTTC. It yields the protein CASSLTSVGVEQYF.

The chain is built from TRBV15 and TRBJ1-5; a weak D match, TRBD1 (6 bases). Trimming took 10 bases from V and 6 from J, leaving 22 bases between them. Germline V lookup: CDR1 LNHNV, CDR2 YYDKDF (reference sequence). The CDR3 covers 15 residues. The DNA for the CDR3 is TGTGCCAGCAGTGGGCACGGGACACCATTTCAGCCCCAGCATTTT. Protein product: CASSGHGTPFQPQHF.

The V and J genes are TRBV6-1 and TRBJ2-1; 9 nucleotides line up with TRBD2. CDR1 is MNHNS and CDR2 is SASEGT in the germline V gene. V trimming: 7 bases; J trimming: 9 bases; junction bases outside the gene matches: 7. CDR3 size: 13 residues. The CDR3: CASIPSGTTEQFF. The CDR3, as DNA: TGTGCCAGCATTCCTAGCGGGACTACTGAGCAGTTCTTC.

By share, this clone ranks as medium-sized. The V call is TRBV6-2 or TRBV6-3, the J call TRBJ2-1; D possibly corresponds to TRBD2 (5 bases). CDR3 length: 14 residues. Trimming pared 2 bases from V and 3 bases from J, leaving 8 bases between. The germline CDR1 and CDR2 sequences are MNHEY and SVGEGT. CDR3: CASSYEGSYNEQFF. The CDR3, as DNA: TGTGCCAGCAGTTACGAAGGGAGCTACAATGAGCAGTTCTTC.

This clone was seen ten or more times. The rearrangement links TRBV11-2 to TRBJ2-5; D gene unclear. Trimming stripped 6 bases from V and 6 bases from J, with 14 bases between. The CDR3 is made up of 13 amino acids. The germline V gene has CDR1 SGHAT and CDR2 FQNNGV. In DNA, the CDR3 is TGTGCCAGCAGACCTCTTACGCAAAAGACCCAGTACTTC. Translating gives CASRPLTQKTQYF. The full variable domain, rest sourced from reference TRBV11-2 and TRBJ2-5, is EAGVAQSPRYKIIEKRQSVAFWCNPISGHATLYWYQQILGQGPKLLIQFQNNGVVDDSQLPKDRFSAERLKGVDSTLKIQPAKLEDSAVYLCASRPLTQKTQYFGPGTRLLVL.

The chain couples TRBV28 to TRBJ1-1; TRBD1 matches 7 bases. Germline V gene data show CDR1 as MDHEN and CDR2 as SYDVKM. J gave up 11 bases and V 6 bases, and 18 bases lay outside the gene matches. The CDR3 totals 15 residues. CDR3 in amino acids: CASSLTGQVSLGAFF. DNA for the CDR3: TGTGCCAGCAGCTTGACAGGACAGGTTAGTCTGGGGGCTTTCTTT.

This clone has only a few counts. The CDR3 DNA reads TGCGCACCCGGGCCCCCCCACGAGCAGTACTTC. Residues: CAPGPPHEQYF. The chain has TRBV10-1 and TRBJ2-7, with D uncertain. Germline CDR1 WNHNN, CDR2 SYGVQD (reference sequence). This CDR3 is 11 amino acids long.

This clone has ten or more counts. A much more abundant neighbour one base away suggests this may be a read error. The V call is TRBV11-2, the J call TRBJ2-1; possibly TRBD1 for D (5 bases). The CDR3 loop spans 15 amino acids. The germline V and J ends were trimmed by 2 bases and 6 bases, with 14 bases remaining between them. The germline V gene encodes CDR1 SGHAT and CDR2 FQNNGV. The CDR3 reads CASSLSVRQGNEQFF. The CDR3 DNA sequence: TGTGCCAGCAGCTTATCCGTGCGCCAGGGCAATGAGCAGTTCTTC.

This clone was recorded only once. The chain is built from TRBV5-1 and TRBJ1-6, with 9 bases aligning to TRBD1. This CDR3 is 16 amino acids long. The germline gives CDR1 SGHRS, CDR2 YFSETQ. V lost 0 bases to trimming and J lost 7 bases; unmatched junction nucleotides: 5. This CDR3 is CASSLGTGGLNSPLHF. The CDR3 DNA reads TGCGCCAGCAGCTTGGGTACAGGGGGCCTCAATTCACCCCTCCACTTT.

This clone was observed at least ten times. The genes are TRBV6-1 and TRBJ1-4, with unresolved D. This CDR3 is built from 15 residues. Deletions cut 7 bases from V and 4 bases from J, with 16 bases between. From germline, CDR1 is MNHNS and CDR2 SASEGT. CDR3 in DNA: TGTGCCAGCACCGCAGGAGTTATTATTAATGAAAAACTGTTTTTT. It is translated as CASTAGVIINEKLFF.

The V and J genes are TRBV19 and TRBJ1-2; the D is unclear. Germline V lookup: CDR1 LNHDA, CDR2 SQIVND (reference sequence). Trimming removed 5 bases from V and 4 bases from J, with 8 bases in between. The length of the CDR3 is 12 residues. The CDR3 spells CASSPRSYGYTF. CDR3 DNA: TGTGCCAGTAGTCCGCGTAGCTATGGCTACACCTTC.

The sample holds many counts of this clone. V gene TRBV11-2 combines with J gene TRBJ2-3; D is unclear. CDR3 size: 14 residues. Looked up from germline, CDR1 is SGHAT and CDR2 is FQNNGV. V was clipped by 5 bases and J by 1 base, with 10 bases between them. The CDR3, as DNA: TGTGCCAGCAGCCCAAACTATGGCACAGATACGCAGTATTTT. Translating it yields CASSPNYGTDTQYF.

This clone was observed many times. This sequence joins TRBV9 and TRBJ2-2; a possible D gene is TRBD1 (5 bases). Trimming stripped 3 bases from V and 0 bases from J, with 12 bases between. The germline V gene encodes CDR1 SGDLS and CDR2 YYNGEE. The CDR3 sequence is 16 residues long. The CDR3: CASSGTGAANTGELFF. The DNA of the CDR3 is TGTGCCAGCAGCGGAACAGGTGCCGCGAACACCGGGGAGCTGTTTTTT.

The chain recombines TRBV5-1 with TRBJ2-3; D gene unclear. This CDR3 comprises 12 residues. Trimming pared 0 bases from V and 4 bases from J, leaving 3 bases between. Germline values: CDR1 SGHRS, CDR2 YFSETQ. The CDR3 region is CASSLDADTQYF. The CDR3 nucleotides read TGCGCCAGCAGCTTGGATGCAGATACGCAGTATTTT.

This clone is classed as medium-sized. J is TRBJ2-7 and V is TRBV6-1; D gene uncertain. This CDR3 is 16 amino acids long. The germline V gene has CDR1 MNHNS and CDR2 SASEGT. Trimming took off 6 bases at V and 0 bases at J, with 18 bases between the two ends. The CDR3 nucleotides read TGTGCCAGCAGGGGGAATGGTCAGGCGTCCTCCTACGAGCAGTACTTC. Amino acids: CASRGNGQASSYEQYF.

This clone was observed at least ten times. The rearrangement uses TRBV20-1 and TRBJ2-1; 13 nucleotides match TRBD2. Trimming at V came to 6 bases and at J to 3 bases, leaving 11 bases not matched to a gene. This CDR3 is built from 17 residues. Germline lookup yields CDR1 DFQATT and CDR2 SNEGSKA (reference sequence). The CDR3: CSARVTSGRANYNEQFF. The CDR3 DNA reads TGCAGTGCGCGTGTCACTAGCGGGAGGGCTAACTACAATGAGCAGTTCTTC.